The T cell receptor (beta chain) under discussion was sequenced for a study of blood T cell repertoires in COVID-19. Study-wide background: Samples taken during acute and convalescent COVID-19 were collected in the United States, Italy and Spain. In each case, the material was cDNA or gDNA derived from T cells, B-cell-depleted T cells, or PBMCs.

In the study's own analysis: Scientists estimated how many nucleated cells there were by amplifying reference gene primers. Data came from immunoSEQ multiplex PCR; TCRdb stores just in-frame clones and leaves some out. Clone size and the V and J calls come from that table; the DNA yielded D and trimming. Counted here are about 100,000 clones, approximately 80% occurring once; the ten biggest clones make up 9% to 14%. The sequence came from a woman in her 70s with acute or convalescent COVID-19. The sequenced material came from peripheral blood.

CDR3 loop: CASSPTEANSPLHF. The CDR3 DNA sequence: TGTGCCAGCTCACCCACCGAGGCTAATTCACCCCTCCACTTT. The chain employs TRBV18 and TRBJ1-6; D gene ambiguous. This CDR3 is 14 amino acids long. The germline V gene has CDR1 KGHSH and CDR2 LQKENI. V lost 3 bases and J lost 6, with 9 bases in between.